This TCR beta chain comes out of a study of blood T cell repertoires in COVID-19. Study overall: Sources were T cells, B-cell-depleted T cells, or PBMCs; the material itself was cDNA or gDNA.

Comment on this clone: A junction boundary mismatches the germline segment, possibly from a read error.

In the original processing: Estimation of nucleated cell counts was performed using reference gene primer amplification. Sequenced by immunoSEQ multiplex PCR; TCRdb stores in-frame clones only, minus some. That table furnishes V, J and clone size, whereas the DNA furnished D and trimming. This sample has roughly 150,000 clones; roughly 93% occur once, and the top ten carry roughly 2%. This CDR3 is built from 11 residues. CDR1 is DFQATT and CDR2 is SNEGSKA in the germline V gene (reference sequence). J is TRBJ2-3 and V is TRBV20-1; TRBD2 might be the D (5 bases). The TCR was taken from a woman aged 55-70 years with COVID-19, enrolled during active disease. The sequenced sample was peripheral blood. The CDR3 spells CSARDNGLICF. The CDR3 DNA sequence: TGCAGTGCTAGAGACAATGGACTCATCTGTTTT.